The text below deals with one TCR beta chain. The clone's antigen remains unknown. Base qualities are not recorded, but no much larger clone differs from it by a single base. The time point label, read with the paper, signifies: blood 2 weeks post-SBRT. Reading the label with the study, this specimen's treatment or condition is: 15 Gy SBRT to primary tumor, nephrectomy 4 weeks later. To follow tumor-enriched clonotypes, peripheral blood was collected serially from radiation-treated patients at baseline and again at 2 weeks and 4 weeks after SBRT. Every patient had renal cell carcinoma of clear cell pathology. The QIAamp DNA Blood Mini Kit (Qiagen) was used to prepare genomic DNA for TCR sequencing. Samples were included in the analyses only if all quality control checks were passed. TCR beta libraries were generated from genomic DNA with the immunoSEQ kit, following the manufacturer's recommendations. To prepare the libraries, a first multiplex PCR with proprietary primers was run, followed by a second PCR that added unique barcodes, and a bead cleanup was done after each round. A positive control reaction and a negative control reaction, both provided in the kit, were run with every batch of samples. The final libraries were assessed on an Agilent 4200 TapeStation D1000 ScreenTape, pooled by volume, and quantified by qPCR. Sequencing ran on an Illumina NextSeq500 with a MidOutput 150-cycle cartridge, using 156 Read1 and 15 Index1 cycles with kit custom primers. The pooled library was loaded at 1.0 pM, with a 20% PhiX control spiked in. Under the source paper's analysis protocol: The vendor-processed data were analyzed in R, and a clonotype was defined as all T cells that share the same CDR3 nucleotide sequence. For clone abundance analyses, frequencies were normalized to the 10,000 most abundant clones per sample. Public T cell clones, which averaged fewer than five per sample, were removed prior to analysis. A difference in abundance of at least 32-fold between compartments was used to define tumor-enriched and baseline blood-enriched clonotypes. A beta-binomial differential abundance model was applied to find clonotypes that expanded or contracted between blood time points. The Baroni-Urbani and Buser coefficient was used to measure tumor-blood repertoire similarity, and groups were compared with two-tailed Wilcoxon tests in R. Held by TCRdb, this immuneACCESS table contains in-frame sequences only and omits some clones. Under half of the omission traces to an unresolved V gene where checked; the cause of the rest is unknown. V, J and clone size reflect that table, while D and trimming were determined from the DNA. The sample records about 130,000 clones, around 80% of which are singletons. The ten largest clones represent under 6.5% of the sample.

This sample is part of a study of radiation and T cells in renal cell carcinoma (dated by TCRdb to the early 2020s). Background for the entire study: Samples came from a clinical trial, in which primary renal cell carcinomas received 15 Gy stereotactic body radiation therapy followed by nephrectomy 4 weeks later. In total, approximately 51 samples, comprising 25 or so tumors and 27 peripheral blood samples, were subjected to TCR beta sequencing. A total of 3.5 million to 4.5 million unique CDR3 nucleotide sequences, encoding fewer than 3,000,000 unique CDR3 amino acid sequences, were found across all 50 or so samples. Beyond this particular receptor, the publication reports: With a single-armed trial design, the study had no way to address how radiation dose or scheduling affects the TCR repertoire. An increase in top tumor clonotypes in blood was observed from baseline to 2 weeks post-radiation, followed by contraction by 4 weeks, which was taken to suggest transient expansion of tumor-resident clones. Dynamics of the blood repertoire were not tracked past 4 weeks after treatment. Because no pretreatment tumor biopsies were available, whether clonotypes were present in the tumor at baseline could not be determined.

The V and J ends are trimmed by 3 bases and 1 base, leaving 12 bases between them. The CDR1 and CDR2 encoded by the germline V gene (reference sequence) are LNHDA and SQIVND. Spanning cysteine to phenylalanine, the CDR3 consists of 15 amino acids. Left in the record is the CDR3 DNA by itself, 45 bases read in frame from the first base. The source material was blood, sampled from a patient whose treatment included radiotherapy and nephrectomy. The sequence links TRBV19 to TRBJ2-5; the D segment may tentatively be TRBD1 or TRBD2, each giving 6 matched bases. This receptor was taken from a man between 45 and 60 years old with renal cell carcinoma. The encoded CDR3 is CASSIWGAGQETQYF. Read as DNA, the sequence is TGTGCCAGTAGTATTTGGGGGGCGGGCCAAGAGACCCAGTACTTC.